The 28 T cell receptor beta chains below come from one sample, sequenced in a study of response to subunit inactivated influenza vaccine. In TCRdb, the RT-PCR reads were re-called with MiXCR into one record per CDR3 protein. The sample has about 540,000 distinct CDR3 sequences, roughly 25% seen once. The same data also went into a second study, on T cells expressing NK-cell markers. This second study says: Libraries used 5'RACE template switching adding universal primer site and UMIs.

Here the sequenced sample was CD4+ T cells sorted from PBMCs, taken roughly 12 days after vaccination. The receptors here all came from a man aged 45-65 years who received an inactivated influenza vaccine.

On this clonotype: Mismatch with germline at one junction end may stem from a read error. The V gene is TRBV12-3 or TRBV12-4, the J gene TRBJ2-1; D perhaps matches TRBD1 (6 bases). CDR3 length: 17 amino acids. The CDR3 coding sequence is TGCTGCGCTAGAGCCCTAGGGGAGCGGACAGCCTACAATGAGCAGTTCTTC. This codes for CCARALGERTAYNEQFF.

This chain joins TRBV12-3 or TRBV12-4 and TRBJ2-4; 9 bases map to TRBD1. The CDR3 has 16 amino acids. The J segment lost 6 bases and the V segment lost 6 bases, leaving 12 bases of the junction unmatched. The CDR3 loop reads CASRMGPQGAGNIQYF. The CDR3 DNA reads as TGTGCCAGCAGGATGGGGCCACAGGGGGCAGGAAACATTCAGTACTTC.

This clonotype appeared a single time. This chain joins TRBV29-1 and TRBJ2-6; D uncertain. Per germline, CDR1 SQVTM and CDR2 ANQGSEA. The CDR3 runs to 13 residues. The V end was cut by 7 bases, the J end by 2 bases, with 9 bases between. The CDR3 spells CSAYQAGANVLTF. The CDR3 coding sequence is TGCAGCGCATATCAGGCTGGGGCCAACGTCCTGACTTTC.

In this sample, this clonotype turned up a few times. This rearrangement joins TRBV7-9 to TRBJ1-1; D gene unclear. Germline values: CDR1 SEHNR, CDR2 FQNEAQ (reference sequence). V was trimmed by 5 bases and J by 6 bases, leaving 16 bases between them. The CDR3 is 14 residues long. The CDR3 DNA sequence: TGTGCCAGCAGCCTAAGACGGGAGACGGCTGAAGCTTTCTTT. It yields the protein CASSLRRETAEAFF.

This clonotype has only a few counts. The chain links TRBV27 to TRBJ2-5; either TRBD1 or TRBD2 may supply D (5 bases each). The V and J ends lost 4 bases and 1 base respectively, with 16 bases between them. This CDR3 spans 16 amino acids. Looked up from germline, CDR1 is MNHEY and CDR2 is SMNVEV (reference sequence). The CDR3 here is CASSSRPRDGQETQYF. As DNA, the CDR3 is TGTGCCAGCAGTTCCCGACCCAGGGACGGCCAAGAGACCCAGTACTTC.

A note on this clonotype: At one end, the junction sequence differs from germline, possibly due to a read error. The chain joins TRBV20-1 to TRBJ1-2, with unresolved D. The CDR3 length is 12 residues. In germline, CDR1 is DFQATT, CDR2 SNEGSKA (reference sequence). The CDR3 coding sequence is TGCAGTACTAGACCGGGAGGGCGTGGCTACACCTTC. Translation: CSTRPGGRGYTF.

The chain combines TRBV4-3 with TRBJ2-1, with 12 bases matching TRBD2. CDR3 length: 15 amino acids. Germline V gives CDR1 LGHNA, CDR2 YSLEER. V was pared by 2 bases and J by 8 bases, with 4 bases of the junction left unmatched. The CDR3 loop is CASSQLAGGPDEQFF. CDR3 in DNA: TGCGCCAGCAGCCAACTAGCGGGAGGGCCTGATGAGCAGTTCTTC.

This clonotype occurred many times. The chain employs TRBV4-3 and TRBJ2-3, with TRBD2 matching over 7 bases. V was pared by 5 bases and J by 6 bases, with 11 bases of the junction left unmatched. Germline V lookup: CDR1 LGHNA, CDR2 YSLEER. This CDR3 has 15 residues. DNA of the CDR3: TGCGCCAGCAGCAGACTAGCCGCAGGGTCGGATACGCAGTATTTT. This codes for CASSRLAAGSDTQYF.

This chain joins TRBV7-2 and TRBJ1-2; possible D gene TRBD1, 6 bases. The germline CDR1 and CDR2 sequences are SGHTA and FQGNSA. The length of the CDR3 is 13 residues. Trimming removed 5 bases from V and 8 bases from J, with 15 bases in between. The CDR3 protein is CASSTWEGGGYTF. For the CDR3, the DNA is TGTGCCAGCAGCACTTGGGAGGGGGGCGGCTACACCTTC.

The V gene is TRBV12-3 or TRBV12-4, the J gene TRBJ2-5, with D unresolved. There are 12 residues in the CDR3. Trimming shortened V by 7 bases and J by 4 bases, and 10 bases separated the two germline ends. CDR3 sequence reads: CASKAGPETQYF. The CDR3 coding sequence is TGTGCCAGCAAGGCAGGTCCAGAGACCCAGTACTTC.

The CDR3 protein is CASSLTRGGNNEQFF. The DNA for the CDR3 is TGTGCCAGTAGCCTTACTAGGGGGGGTAACAATGAGCAGTTCTTC. The V and J genes are TRBV6-2 or TRBV6-3 and TRBJ2-1; TRBD2 is a possible D gene (7 bases). The germline gives CDR1 MNHEY, CDR2 SVGEGT. CDR3 size: 15 residues. The V end was cut by 9 bases, the J end by 5 bases, with 20 bases between.

The V call is TRBV10-3, the J call TRBJ2-4; 9 positions agree with TRBD1. This CDR3 has 16 residues. CDR1 is ENHRY and CDR2 is SYGVKD in the germline V gene. Trimming removed 0 bases from V and 4 bases from J; junction bases left unmatched: 4. The CDR3 DNA reads TGTGCCATCAGTGAGTCGGGACAGGGTTCAAAAAACATTCAGTACTTC. Amino acid sequence: CAISESGQGSKNIQYF.

Concerning this clonotype: A read error may produce the germline difference seen at one junction end. The chain links TRBV6-2 or TRBV6-3 to TRBJ1-4, with D unclear. Germline CDR1 and CDR2: MNHEY and SVGEGT. This CDR3 is 13 amino acids long. The CDR3, as DNA: TGTGCCAGCAGTCCGAACGTCAATGAAGAACTGTTTTTT. Protein: CASSPNVNEELFF.

This clonotype has at least ten counts. The chain is built from TRBV4-2 and TRBJ2-4, with D possibly TRBD1 on 6 matching bases. Per germline, CDR1 LGHNA and CDR2 YNFKEQ. Trimming removed 0 bases from V and 3 bases from J, with 12 bases in between. The CDR3 loop spans 16 amino acids. CDR3 loop: CASSQDEGVGKNIQYF. The DNA of the CDR3 is TGTGCCAGCAGCCAAGATGAGGGGGTGGGCAAAAACATTCAGTACTTC.

This clonotype was counted ten times or more. The CDR3: CASSYGGNTGELFF. CDR3 bases: TGTGCCAGCAGTTACGGGGGGAACACCGGGGAGCTGTTTTTT. The chain links TRBV6-5 to TRBJ2-2, with D perhaps matching TRBD1 or TRBD2 (5 bases each). The CDR3 consists of 14 residues. V was clipped by 2 bases and J by 1 base, with 5 bases between them. The germline V gene has CDR1 MNHEY and CDR2 SVGAGI.

This chain uses TRBV7-9 with TRBJ1-4; D possibly corresponds to TRBD1 (5 bases). Germline V gene lookup returns CDR1 SEHNR and CDR2 FQNEAQ (reference sequence). This CDR3 has 15 residues. V lost 0 bases, J lost 8 bases, and 13 bases lay in between. The CDR3 is CASSLAWGVGEKLFF. In DNA form, the CDR3 reads TGTGCCAGCAGCTTAGCGTGGGGGGTAGGCGAAAAACTGTTTTTT.

There are a few counts of this clonotype. The V call is TRBV5-1, the J call TRBJ2-1; maybe TRBD2 (6 bases). CDR3 length: 16 residues. Trimming pared 1 base from V and 6 bases from J, leaving 17 bases between. Germline V lookup: CDR1 SGHRS, CDR2 YFSETQ. The CDR3 DNA reads TGCGCCAGCAGCTTGCCCCGGGACTTCGAGTTCAATGAGCAGTTCTTC. Amino acids: CASSLPRDFEFNEQFF. Filled out from reference TRBV5-1 and TRBJ2-1, the complete variable domain reads KAGVTQTPRYLIKTRGQQVTLSCSPISGHRSVSWYQQTPGQGLQFLFEYFSETQRNKGNFPGRFSGRQFSNSRSEMNVSTLELGDSALYLCASSLPRDFEFNEQFFGPGTRLTVL.

The gene calls are TRBV7-2 and TRBJ2-1; the D is unclear. The V gene lost 3 bases and the J gene lost 5 bases, with 11 bases spanning the gap. CDR1 is SGHTA, CDR2 FQGNSA, per germline. The CDR3 is made up of 14 amino acids. The CDR3 protein is CASSLALVNNEQFF. The CDR3 DNA sequence: TGTGCCAGCAGCTTGGCGTTGGTGAACAATGAGCAGTTCTTC.

This clonotype was seen ten or more times. The chain employs TRBV7-8 and TRBJ1-4, with 10 positions matching TRBD1. The V and J ends lost 5 bases and 8 bases, in that order; junction bases with no gene match: 5. Germline V gene lookup returns CDR1 SGHVS and CDR2 FQNEAQ. This CDR3 spans 14 amino acids. CDR3 bases: TGTGCCAGCAGCCAGGGACAGGGGAACGAAAAACTGTTTTTT. This gives the protein CASSQGQGNEKLFF.

This clonotype appeared a few times. At one end the junction does not follow the germline gene, possibly because of a read error. The CDR3 region is CASSLGGSNNEQFF. The CDR3, as DNA: TGTGCCAGCAGCTTAGGAGGCTCCAACAATGAGCAGTTCTTC. The chain uses TRBV7-2 and TRBJ2-1, with unresolved D. The CDR3 spans 14 residues. From germline, CDR1 is SGHTA and CDR2 FQGNSA.

The chain combines TRBV6-1 with TRBJ2-5; D call uncertain. This CDR3 spans 17 amino acids. Trimming shortened V by 2 bases and J by 2 bases, and 18 bases separated the two germline ends. The germline CDR1 and CDR2 sequences are MNHNS and SASEGT. Here the CDR3 reads CASSEMPVSLPQETQYF. The CDR3 region has the DNA TGTGCCAGCAGTGAAATGCCAGTTTCTTTGCCTCAAGAGACCCAGTACTTC.

The chain recombines TRBV29-1 with TRBJ2-1, with 10 bases aligning to TRBD1. The V and J ends lost 5 bases and 6 bases, in that order; junction bases with no gene match: 4. Germline V gene sequence: CDR1 SQVTM, CDR2 ANQGSEA. This CDR3 is 13 amino acids long. The CDR3 nucleotides read TGCAGCGTTAACCGGGACAGGGGCAATGAGCAGTTCTTC. Its protein is CSVNRDRGNEQFF.

In its sample, this clonotype was seen a few times. This chain connects TRBV20-1 to TRBJ2-6; D may match TRBD1 or TRBD2 (5 bases each). The length of the CDR3 is 17 residues. Germline V gene data show CDR1 as DFQATT and CDR2 as SNEGSKA (reference sequence). Trimming removed 0 bases from V and 1 base from J, with 13 bases in between. This CDR3 reads CSARDDRGGSGANVLTF. The DNA of the CDR3 is TGCAGTGCTAGAGATGACCGTGGGGGATCTGGGGCCAACGTCCTGACTTTC.

There are a few counts of this clonotype. The gene calls are TRBV10-3 and TRBJ2-1; 7 nucleotides agree with TRBD2. Germline loops: CDR1 ENHRY, CDR2 SYGVKD. CDR3 length equals 17 residues. The V segment lost 3 bases and the J segment 5 bases; nucleotides outside the gene matches: 13. The CDR3 loop is CAISELEIAGLNNEQFF. The CDR3 bases are TGTGCCATCAGTGAATTGGAAATAGCGGGCCTCAACAATGAGCAGTTCTTC.

This clonotype was picked up a small number of times. J is TRBJ2-3 and V is TRBV6-1, with D possibly being TRBD2 (5 bases). V dropped 4 bases and J dropped 6 bases, with 11 bases sitting between them. There are 13 residues in the CDR3. From germline, CDR1 is MNHNS and CDR2 SASEGT. CDR3 protein: CASSGTPRDTQYF. The CDR3 DNA reads TGTGCCAGCAGTGGGACTCCTAGGGATACGCAGTATTTT.

This clonotype has only one observation. V and J are TRBV6-2 or TRBV6-3 and TRBJ1-1; D uncertain. With 6 bases removed from V and 1 base from J, the gap between germline ends came to 15 bases. The length of the CDR3 is 15 residues. CDR1 MNHEY and CDR2 SVGEGT come from the germline V gene. CDR3 coding DNA: TGTGCCAGCAGACTCATCAAAACAGCGAACACTGAAGCTTTCTTT. It codes for CASRLIKTANTEAFF.

J is TRBJ2-7 and V is TRBV12-3 or TRBV12-4; D might be TRBD1 (7 bases). V lost 6 bases and J 6 bases, leaving 18 bases between the germline ends. The CDR3 covers 14 residues. This chain's CDR3 is CASSSQGTRVEQYF. The CDR3 bases are TGTGCCAGCAGCTCACAGGGGACTCGGGTCGAGCAGTACTTC.

This clonotype occurred a few times. The chain employs TRBV9 and TRBJ2-2; TRBD2 agrees at 12 bases. From germline, CDR1 is SGDLS and CDR2 YYNGEE. V shed 4 bases, J shed 3 bases, and the junction held 10 bases outside the gene matches. The CDR3 extends over 18 amino acids. DNA of the CDR3: TGTGCCAGCAGCTTAGGACTAGCGGGACGCGGTGACACCGGGGAGCTGTTTTTT. This codes for CASSLGLAGRGDTGELFF.